The present T cell receptor beta chain was sequenced within a study of blood T cell repertoires in COVID-19. As for the study in general: Researchers got acute and convalescent COVID-19 samples from the United States, Italy and Spain. PBMCs, B-cell-depleted T cells, or T cells provided the cDNA or gDNA that made up the material.

Per the germline V gene, CDR1 is KGHSH and CDR2 is LQKENI. V lost 3 bases, J lost 3 bases, and 9 bases stayed unmatched. This CDR3 spans 17 amino acids. As processed by the authors: Counts of nucleated cells, estimated from reference gene primer amplification, were obtained. Method: immunoSEQ multiplex PCR; TCRdb's copy keeps in-frame clones and lacks some. The V and J calls and clone size were taken over from that table, and D and trimming were inferred from the DNA. The sample has 250,000 to 350,000 clones; around four fifths are singletons. This clonotype was sampled from a woman aged 50 to 60 with active or convalescent COVID-19. J is TRBJ1-1 and V is TRBV18; 11 nucleotides agree with TRBD1. The sequenced material came from peripheral blood. The CDR3 coding sequence is TGTGCCAGCTCACCCCGACGGACAGGGGGCGCGGACACTGAAGCTTTCTTT. Its translation: CASSPRRTGGADTEAFF.